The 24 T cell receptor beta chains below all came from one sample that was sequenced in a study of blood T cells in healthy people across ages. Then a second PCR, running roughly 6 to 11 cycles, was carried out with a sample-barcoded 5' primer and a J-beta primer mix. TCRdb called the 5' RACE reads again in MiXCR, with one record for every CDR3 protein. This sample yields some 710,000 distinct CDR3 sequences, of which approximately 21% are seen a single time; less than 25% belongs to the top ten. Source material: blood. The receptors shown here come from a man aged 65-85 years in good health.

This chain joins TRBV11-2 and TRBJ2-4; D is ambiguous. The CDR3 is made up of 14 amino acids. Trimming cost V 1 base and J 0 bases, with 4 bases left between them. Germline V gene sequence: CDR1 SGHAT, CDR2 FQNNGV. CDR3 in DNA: TGTGCCAGCAGCTTAGCGATAGCCAAAAACATTCAGTACTTC. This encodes CASSLAIAKNIQYF.

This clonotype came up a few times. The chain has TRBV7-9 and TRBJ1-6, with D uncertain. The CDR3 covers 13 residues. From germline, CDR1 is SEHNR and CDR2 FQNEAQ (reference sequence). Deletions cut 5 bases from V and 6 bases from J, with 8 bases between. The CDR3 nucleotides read TGTGCCAGCAGCCAGGACGGTAATTCACCCCTCCACTTT. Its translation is CASSQDGNSPLHF.

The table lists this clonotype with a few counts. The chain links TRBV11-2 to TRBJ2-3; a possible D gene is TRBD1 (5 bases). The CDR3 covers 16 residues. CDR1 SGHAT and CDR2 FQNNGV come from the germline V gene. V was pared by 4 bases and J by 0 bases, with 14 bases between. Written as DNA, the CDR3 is TGTGCCAGCAGCTCAACAGGACGACTTAGCACAGATACGCAGTATTTT. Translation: CASSSTGRLSTDTQYF.

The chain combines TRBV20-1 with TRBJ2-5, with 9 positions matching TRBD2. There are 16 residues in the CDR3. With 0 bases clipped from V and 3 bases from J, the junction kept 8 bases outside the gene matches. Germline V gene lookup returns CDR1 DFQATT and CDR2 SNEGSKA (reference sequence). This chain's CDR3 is CSARDWQRGAKETQYF. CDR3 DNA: TGCAGTGCTAGAGATTGGCAGCGGGGGGCGAAAGAGACCCAGTACTTC.

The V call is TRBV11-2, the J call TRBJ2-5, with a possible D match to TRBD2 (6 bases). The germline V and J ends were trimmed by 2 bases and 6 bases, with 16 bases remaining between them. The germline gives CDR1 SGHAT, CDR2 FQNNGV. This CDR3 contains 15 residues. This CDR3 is CASSLPGGVGQTQYF. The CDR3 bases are TGTGCCAGCAGCTTACCCGGAGGGGTGGGGCAGACCCAGTACTTC.

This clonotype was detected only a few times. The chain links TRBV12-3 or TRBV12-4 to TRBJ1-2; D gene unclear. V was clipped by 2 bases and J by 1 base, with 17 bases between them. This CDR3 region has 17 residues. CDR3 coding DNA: TGTGCCAGCAGTTTAAATTCTCGGGGTCTCTTTAACTATGGCTACACCTTC. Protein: CASSLNSRGLFNYGYTF.

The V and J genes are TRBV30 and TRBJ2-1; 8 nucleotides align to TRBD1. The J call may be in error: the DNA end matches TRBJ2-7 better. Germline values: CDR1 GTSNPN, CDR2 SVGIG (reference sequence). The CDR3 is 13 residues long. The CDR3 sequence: CAWSGGQGHEQYV. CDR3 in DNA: TGTGCCTGGAGTGGTGGACAGGGCCACGAGCAGTACGTC.

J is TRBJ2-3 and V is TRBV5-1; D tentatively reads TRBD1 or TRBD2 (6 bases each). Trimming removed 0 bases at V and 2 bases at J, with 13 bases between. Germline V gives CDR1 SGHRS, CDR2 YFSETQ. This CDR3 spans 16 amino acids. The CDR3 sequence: CASSLDSGGTTDTQYF. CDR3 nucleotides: TGCGCCAGCAGCTTGGATTCCGGGGGCACCACAGATACGCAGTATTTT.

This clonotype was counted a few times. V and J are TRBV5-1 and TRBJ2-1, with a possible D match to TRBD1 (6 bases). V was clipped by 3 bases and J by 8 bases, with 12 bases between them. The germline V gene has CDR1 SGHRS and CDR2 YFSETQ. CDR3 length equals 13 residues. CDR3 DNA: TGCGCCAGCAGCTCCCAAGGGGGTCATGAGCAGTTCTTC. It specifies CASSSQGGHEQFF.

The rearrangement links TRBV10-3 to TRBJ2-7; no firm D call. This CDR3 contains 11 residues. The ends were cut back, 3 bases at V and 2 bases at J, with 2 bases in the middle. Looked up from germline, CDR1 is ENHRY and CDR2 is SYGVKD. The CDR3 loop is CAISDPYEQYF. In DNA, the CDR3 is TGTGCCATCAGTGACCCCTACGAGCAGTACTTC.

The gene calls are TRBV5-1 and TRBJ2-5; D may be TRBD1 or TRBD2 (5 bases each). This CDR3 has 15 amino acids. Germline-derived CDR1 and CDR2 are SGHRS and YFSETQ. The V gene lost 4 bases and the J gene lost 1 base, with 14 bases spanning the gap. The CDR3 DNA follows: TGCGCCAGCAGCCAAGAACCCGGGGCCCAAGAGACCCAGTACTTC. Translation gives CASSQEPGAQETQYF.

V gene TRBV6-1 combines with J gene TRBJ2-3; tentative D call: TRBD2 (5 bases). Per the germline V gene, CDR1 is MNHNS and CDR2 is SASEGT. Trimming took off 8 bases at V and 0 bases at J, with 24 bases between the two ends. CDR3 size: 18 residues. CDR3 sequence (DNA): TGTGCCAGCGCCCATTGGACCAGCGAGAGGGTTAGCACAGATACGCAGTATTTT. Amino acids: CASAHWTSERVSTDTQYF.

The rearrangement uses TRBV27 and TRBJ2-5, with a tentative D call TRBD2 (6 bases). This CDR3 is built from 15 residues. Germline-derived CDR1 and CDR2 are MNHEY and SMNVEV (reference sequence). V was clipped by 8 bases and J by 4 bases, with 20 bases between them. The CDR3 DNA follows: TGTGCCAGCTCGGAGGGAGTGGGCTTCGGAGAGACCCAGTACTTC. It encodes CASSEGVGFGETQYF.

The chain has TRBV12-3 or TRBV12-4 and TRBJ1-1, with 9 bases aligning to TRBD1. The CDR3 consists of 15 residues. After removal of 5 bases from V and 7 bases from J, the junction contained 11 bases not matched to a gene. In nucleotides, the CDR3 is TGTGCCAGCAGTCCCGCCGGGACAGGGTTCGGTGAAGCTTTCTTT. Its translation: CASSPAGTGFGEAFF.

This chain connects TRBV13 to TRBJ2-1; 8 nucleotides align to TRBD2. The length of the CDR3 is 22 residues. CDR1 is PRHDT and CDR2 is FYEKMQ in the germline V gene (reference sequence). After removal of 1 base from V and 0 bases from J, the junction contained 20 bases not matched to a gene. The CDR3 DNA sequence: TGTGCCAGCAGCTTAGTTCCCTCAGCGGGAGTATTTGGGGGGATCTCCTACAATGAGCAGTTCTTC. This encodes CASSLVPSAGVFGGISYNEQFF.

As DNA, the CDR3 is TGCAGTGCTAGAGGGGGGATGTATGGCTACACCTTC. Its protein is CSARGGMYGYTF. V usage is TRBV20-1 and J usage is TRBJ1-2; a weak D match, TRBD1 (5 bases). V lost 1 base to trimming and J lost 5 bases, with 8 bases between them. The germline gives CDR1 DFQATT, CDR2 SNEGSKA (reference sequence). There are 12 residues in the CDR3.

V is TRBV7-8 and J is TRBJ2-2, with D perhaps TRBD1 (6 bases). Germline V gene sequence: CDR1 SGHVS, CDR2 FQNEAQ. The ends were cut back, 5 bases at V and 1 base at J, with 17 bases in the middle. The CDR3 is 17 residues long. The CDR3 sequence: CASSTKRDILNTGELFF. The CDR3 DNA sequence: TGTGCCAGCAGCACAAAAAGGGACATTCTGAACACCGGGGAGCTGTTTTTT. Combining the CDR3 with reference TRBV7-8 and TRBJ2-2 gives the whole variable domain GAGVSQSPRYKVAKRGQDVALRCDPISGHVSLFWYQQALGQGPEFLTYFQNEAQLDKSGLPSDRFFAERPEGSVSTLKIQRTQQEDSAVYLCASSTKRDILNTGELFFGEGSRLTVL.

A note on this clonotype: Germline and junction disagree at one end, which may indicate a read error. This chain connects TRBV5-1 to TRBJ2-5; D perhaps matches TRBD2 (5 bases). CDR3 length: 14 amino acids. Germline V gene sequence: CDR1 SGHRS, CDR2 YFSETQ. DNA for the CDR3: TGCGCCAGCAGATTGGCCACGAGGGAGGAGACCCAGTACTTC. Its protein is CASRLATREETQYF.

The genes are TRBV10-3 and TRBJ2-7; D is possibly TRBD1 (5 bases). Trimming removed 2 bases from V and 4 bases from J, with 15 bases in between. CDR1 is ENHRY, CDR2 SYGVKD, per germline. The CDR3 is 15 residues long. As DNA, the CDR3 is TGTGCCATCAGTGAGGGGCAACAGGCAGGGTACGAGCAGTACGTC. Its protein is CAISEGQQAGYEQYV.

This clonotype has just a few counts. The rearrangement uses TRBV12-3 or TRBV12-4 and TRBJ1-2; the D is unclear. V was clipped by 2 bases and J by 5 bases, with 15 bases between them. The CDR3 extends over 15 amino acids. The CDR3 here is CASSLTNPLGYGYTF. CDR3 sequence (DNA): TGTGCCAGCAGTTTAACGAATCCGCTTGGGTATGGCTACACCTTC.

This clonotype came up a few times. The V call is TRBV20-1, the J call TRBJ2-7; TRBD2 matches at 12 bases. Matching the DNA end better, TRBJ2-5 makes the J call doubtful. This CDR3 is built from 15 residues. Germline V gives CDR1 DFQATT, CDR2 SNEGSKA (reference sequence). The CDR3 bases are TGCAGTGCTCAACCGACTAGCGGGAGTCGGGAGACCCAGTACTTC. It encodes CSAQPTSGSRETQYF.

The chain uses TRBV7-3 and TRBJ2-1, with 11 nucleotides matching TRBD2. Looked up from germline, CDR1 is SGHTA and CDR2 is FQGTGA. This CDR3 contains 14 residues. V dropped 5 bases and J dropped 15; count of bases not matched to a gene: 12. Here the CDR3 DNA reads TGTGCCAGCAGCCTACCAATAGCGGGAGGGCCGCCGTTCTTC. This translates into CASSLPIAGGPPFF.

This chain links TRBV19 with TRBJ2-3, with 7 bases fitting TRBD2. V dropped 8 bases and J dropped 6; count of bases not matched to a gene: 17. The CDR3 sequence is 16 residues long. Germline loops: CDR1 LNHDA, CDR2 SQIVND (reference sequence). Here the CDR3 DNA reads TGTGCCAGTGCCCCGCGGCGGTTTGGGAGGGGCGATACGCAGTATTTT. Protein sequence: CASAPRRFGRGDTQYF.

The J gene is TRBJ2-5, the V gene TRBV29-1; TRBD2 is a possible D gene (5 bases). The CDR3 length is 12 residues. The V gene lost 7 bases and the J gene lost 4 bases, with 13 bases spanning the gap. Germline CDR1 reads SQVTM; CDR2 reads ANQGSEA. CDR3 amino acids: CSGEFYGETQYF. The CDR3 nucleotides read TGCAGCGGGGAGTTTTACGGAGAGACCCAGTACTTC.